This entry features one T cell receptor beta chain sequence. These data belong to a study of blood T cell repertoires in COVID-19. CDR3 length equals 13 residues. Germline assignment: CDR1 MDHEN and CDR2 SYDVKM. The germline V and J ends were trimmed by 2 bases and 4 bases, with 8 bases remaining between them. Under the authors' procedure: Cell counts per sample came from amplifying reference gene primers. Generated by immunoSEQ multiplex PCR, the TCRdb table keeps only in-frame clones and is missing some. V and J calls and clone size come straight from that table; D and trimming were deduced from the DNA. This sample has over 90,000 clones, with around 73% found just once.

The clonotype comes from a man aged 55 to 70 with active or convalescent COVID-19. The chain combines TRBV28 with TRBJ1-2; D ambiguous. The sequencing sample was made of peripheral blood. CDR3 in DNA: TGTGCCAGCAGTTTAAACAGCCGCTATGGCTACACCTTC. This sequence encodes CASSLNSRYGYTF.